This record concerns one T cell receptor (beta chain) sequence. Its antigen remains unknown. Here immunoSEQ multiplex PCR was the method, and the copy in TCRdb shows in-frame clones only, minus some. Of 45,000 to 65,000 clones listed, 75% to 90% are singletons. This entry comes from a study of vaccination effects on CD4 cells after COVID-19. Study results and caveats: The study found marked clonal contraction of infection- and vaccine-induced clones late after vaccination.

ViraFEST expansion of antigen-specific CD4+ T cells with viral peptide pools preceded sequencing. Upon completion of roughly ten days in culture, CD4+ T cells were isolated. Wells each received over 1.5 million PBMC, cultured with 10 IU/ml IL-2 and roughly 9.8 ug/ml peptides. The authors replaced half the medium with IL-2 medium on days 3 and 7. The CDR3 is 15 amino acids. CDR1 and CDR2 (germline): MDHEN, SYDVKM. The V segment lost 4 bases and the J segment 6 bases; nucleotides outside the gene matches: 7. This TCR derives from a human donor who received a COVID-19 vaccine. Sequenced here: CD4+ T cells from PBMCs cultured with HCoV-229E spike peptides, sampled before COVID-19 vaccination. The chain uses TRBV28 and TRBJ1-5; 9 bases are shared with TRBD1. CDR3 in DNA: TGTGCCAGCAGTTACAGGGGGCCGCTCGGTCAGCCCCAGCATTTT. Amino acid sequence: CASSYRGPLGQPQHF. Based on the CDR3 plus reference TRBV28 and TRBJ1-5, the full variable domain is DVKVTQSSRYLVKRTGEKVFLECVQDMDHENMFWYRQDPGLGLRLIYFSYDVKMKEKGDIPEGYSVSREKKERFSLILESASTNQTSMYLCASSYRGPLGQPQHFGDGTRLSIL.